Below are 14 T cell receptor beta chains sequenced from a single sample in a study of cytomegalovirus exposure and HLA in healthy donors. Profiled with immunoSEQ multiplex PCR; TCRdb holds only in-frame clones, not every one. This table has 100,000 to 130,000 clones, around 95% appearing once. The material sequenced was PBMCs. These receptors came from a woman aged 18-30 years in good health and CMV-seronegative.

This clone was found once. The chain links TRBV5-4 to TRBJ2-7; D unresolved. The V end lost 3 bases, the J end lost 3 bases, and 13 bases lay between the germline ends. The CDR3 covers 14 residues. Germline V gene data show CDR1 as SGHNT and CDR2 as YYREEE (reference sequence). CDR3 nucleotide sequence: TGTGCCAGCAGCTCCACGCCAGGAAGCTACGAGCAGTACTTC. Residues: CASSSTPGSYEQYF.

The rearrangement joins TRBV7-2 to TRBJ1-6; D gene uncertain. Germline V gene sequence: CDR1 SGHTA, CDR2 FQGNSA. The CDR3 loop spans 13 amino acids. V lost 7 bases to trimming and J lost 10 bases, with 14 bases between them. The CDR3 sequence: CASTHMVESPLHF. The CDR3 coding sequence is TGTGCCAGCACCCATATGGTCGAGTCACCCCTCCACTTT. Supplemented by reference TRBV7-2 and TRBJ1-6, the full variable domain reads GAGVSQSPSNKVTEKGKDVELRCDPISGHTALYWYRQSLGQGLEFLIYFQGNSAPDKSGLPSDRFSAERTGGSVSTLTIQRTQQEDSAVYLCASTHMVESPLHFGNGTRLTVT.

The J gene is TRBJ2-5, the V gene TRBV29-1; 9 nucleotides align to TRBD1. Germline CDR1 is SQVTM and CDR2 is ANQGSEA. The CDR3 has 14 residues. V shed 7 bases and J 4 bases; nucleotides not matched to a gene: 10. The CDR3: CSARRGQGGETQYF. The CDR3 coding sequence is TGCAGCGCTCGAAGGGGACAGGGAGGAGAGACCCAGTACTTC.

The chain carries TRBV27 and TRBJ1-1, with 9 bases fitting TRBD1. The CDR3 is 16 amino acids. Losses at the gene ends were 6 bases for V and 1 base for J; bases not matched to a gene: 9. CDR1 MNHEY and CDR2 SMNVEV come from the germline V gene (reference sequence). DNA of the CDR3: TGTGCCAGCAGGGACTTACAGGGGGCGGGGAACACTGAAGCTTTCTTT. This translates into CASRDLQGAGNTEAFF.

V and J are TRBV7-2 and TRBJ2-1; 7 bases match TRBD2. The CDR3 loop spans 12 amino acids. Trimming at V came to 6 bases and at J to 8 bases, leaving 4 bases not matched to a gene. CDR1 is SGHTA, CDR2 FQGNSA, per germline. CDR3 sequence: CASRLTSDEQFF. The CDR3 coding sequence is TGTGCCAGCAGACTTACTAGCGATGAGCAGTTCTTC. Together with reference TRBV7-2 and TRBJ2-1, the CDR3 gives the full variable domain: GAGVSQSPSNKVTEKGKDVELRCDPISGHTALYWYRQSLGQGLEFLIYFQGNSAPDKSGLPSDRFSAERTGGSVSTLTIQRTQQEDSAVYLCASRLTSDEQFFGPGTRLTVL.

The V gene is TRBV9, the J gene TRBJ2-2, with D maybe TRBD1 (5 bases). The V and J ends lost 0 bases and 0 bases respectively, with 6 bases between them. This CDR3 has 15 amino acids. Germline assignment: CDR1 SGDLS and CDR2 YYNGEE. The CDR3 loop reads CASSVGGANTGELFF. Here the CDR3 DNA reads TGTGCCAGCAGCGTAGGGGGCGCGAACACCGGGGAGCTGTTTTTT.

The rearrangement uses TRBV4-1 and TRBJ2-7, with 10 bases lining up with TRBD1. V shed 2 bases and J 5 bases; nucleotides not matched to a gene: 12. CDR1 and CDR2 from the germline V gene are MGHRA and YSYEKL. The CDR3 consists of 17 residues. This CDR3 reads CASSQIFSGTGADEQYF. CDR3 DNA: TGCGCCAGCAGCCAAATTTTCTCTGGGACAGGGGCGGACGAGCAGTACTTC.

The chain is built from TRBV5-4 and TRBJ2-2, with TRBD2 identical over 8 bases. Germline V gives CDR1 SGHNT, CDR2 YYREEE (reference sequence). This CDR3 comprises 15 residues. V lost 2 bases and J lost 1; bases outside the gene matches: 1. CDR3 DNA sequence: TGTGCCAGCAGCTTCAGCGGGGGGAACACCGGGGAGCTGTTTTTT. Protein product: CASSFSGGNTGELFF.

This chain joins TRBV2 and TRBJ2-7; 10 bases map to TRBD2. The germline CDR1 and CDR2 sequences are SNHLY and FYNNEI. The CDR3 consists of 18 residues. V shed 1 base and J 0 bases; nucleotides not matched to a gene: 9. The CDR3 protein is CASSEEASGGLSSYEQYF. In nucleotides, the CDR3 is TGTGCCAGCAGTGAAGAGGCTAGCGGGGGCCTCAGCTCCTACGAGCAGTACTTC.

This clone was observed a single time. The chain is built from TRBV5-4 and TRBJ1-4; tentative D call: TRBD1 (5 bases). CDR1 SGHNT and CDR2 YYREEE come from the germline V gene (reference sequence). V was trimmed by 0 bases and J by 7 bases, leaving 10 bases between them. The CDR3 has 14 amino acids. CDR3 sequence: CASSLEGVGEKLFF. The CDR3 bases are TGTGCCAGCAGCTTGGAAGGGGTGGGTGAAAAACTGTTTTTT.

This clone appeared once. The V and J genes are TRBV27 and TRBJ1-1; D gene ambiguous. The CDR3 covers 13 residues. Deletions cut 3 bases from V and 1 base from J, with 6 bases between. From germline, CDR1 is MNHEY and CDR2 SMNVEV (reference sequence). The CDR3 nucleotides read TGTGCCAGCAGTTTCAGGCAGAACACTGAAGCTTTCTTT. Protein sequence: CASSFRQNTEAFF.

CDR3: CASSLWATGGGTEAFF. The CDR3 coding sequence is TGTGCCAGCAGTTTATGGGCCACGGGGGGAGGCACTGAAGCTTTCTTT. The rearrangement uses TRBV27 and TRBJ1-1; possibly TRBD1 for D (5 bases). The CDR3 spans 16 residues. The V gene lost 1 base and the J gene lost 4 bases, with 16 bases spanning the gap. Germline CDR1 and CDR2: MNHEY and SMNVEV (reference sequence).

This clone has just one count. V is TRBV28 and J is TRBJ1-1; 7 bases agree with TRBD1. Germline-derived CDR1 and CDR2 are MDHEN and SYDVKM. Losses at the gene ends were 6 bases for V and 0 bases for J; bases not matched to a gene: 7. This CDR3 comprises 15 residues. This CDR3 reads CASSFLQGMNTEAFF. The CDR3 DNA follows: TGTGCCAGCAGCTTCCTACAGGGGATGAACACTGAAGCTTTCTTT.

The chain combines TRBV18 with TRBJ1-1, with 7 bases aligning to TRBD1. The CDR3 has 16 residues. J gave up 6 bases and V 0 bases, and 10 bases lay outside the gene matches. Germline assignment: CDR1 KGHSH and CDR2 LQKENI. The CDR3 region is CASSPPWAGGSPEAFF. The CDR3 nucleotides are TGTGCCAGCTCACCACCGTGGGCAGGGGGTAGCCCTGAAGCTTTCTTT.